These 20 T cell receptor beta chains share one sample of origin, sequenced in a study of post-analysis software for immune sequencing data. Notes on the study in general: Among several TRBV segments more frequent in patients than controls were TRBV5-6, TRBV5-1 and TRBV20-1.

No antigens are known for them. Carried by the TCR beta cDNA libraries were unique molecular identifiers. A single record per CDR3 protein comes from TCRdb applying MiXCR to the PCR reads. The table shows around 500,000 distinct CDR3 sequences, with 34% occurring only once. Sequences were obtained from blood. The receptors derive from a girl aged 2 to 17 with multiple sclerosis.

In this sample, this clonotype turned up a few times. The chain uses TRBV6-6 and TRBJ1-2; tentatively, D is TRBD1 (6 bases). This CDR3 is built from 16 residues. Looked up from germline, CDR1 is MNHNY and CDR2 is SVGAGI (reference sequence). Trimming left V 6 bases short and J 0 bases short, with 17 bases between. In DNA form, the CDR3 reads TGTGCCAGCAGCCGACAGGTGAAGGCCCCTAACTATGGCTACACCTTC. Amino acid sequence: CASSRQVKAPNYGYTF.

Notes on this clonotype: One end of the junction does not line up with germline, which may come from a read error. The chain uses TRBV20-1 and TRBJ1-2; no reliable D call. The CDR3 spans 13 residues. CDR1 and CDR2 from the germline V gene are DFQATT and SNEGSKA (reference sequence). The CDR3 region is CSVLMAENYGYTF. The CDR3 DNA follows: TGCAGTGTCCTCATGGCGGAGAACTACGGCTACACCTTC.

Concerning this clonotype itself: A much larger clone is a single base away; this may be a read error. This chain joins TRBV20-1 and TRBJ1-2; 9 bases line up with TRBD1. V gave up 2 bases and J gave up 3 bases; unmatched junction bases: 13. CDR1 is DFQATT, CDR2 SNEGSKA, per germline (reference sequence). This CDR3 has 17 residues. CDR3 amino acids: CSARQQAPGQGHYGYTF. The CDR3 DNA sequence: TGCAGTGCTAGACAACAGGCGCCGGGACAGGGCCACTATGGCTACACCTTC.

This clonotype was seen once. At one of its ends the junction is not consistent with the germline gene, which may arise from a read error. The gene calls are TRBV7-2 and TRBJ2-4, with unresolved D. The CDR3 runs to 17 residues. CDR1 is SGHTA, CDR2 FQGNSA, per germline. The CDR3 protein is CAGSSGGYNTPKNIQYF. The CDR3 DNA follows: TGTGCCGGCAGCTCCGGTGGTTACAATACACCCAAAAACATTCAGTACTTC.

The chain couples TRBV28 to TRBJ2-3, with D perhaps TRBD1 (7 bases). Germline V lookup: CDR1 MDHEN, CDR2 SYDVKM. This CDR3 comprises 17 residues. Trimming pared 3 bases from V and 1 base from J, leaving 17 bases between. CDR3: CASSFPLTGTRTDTQYF. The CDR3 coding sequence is TGTGCCAGCAGTTTCCCACTGACAGGGACTCGCACAGATACGCAGTATTTT.

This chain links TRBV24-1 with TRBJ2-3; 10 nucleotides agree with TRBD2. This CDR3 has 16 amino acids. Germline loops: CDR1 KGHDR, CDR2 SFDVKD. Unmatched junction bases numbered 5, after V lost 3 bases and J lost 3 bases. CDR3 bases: TGTGCCACCAGTGATCCCTCTAGCGGGGGTACAGATACGCAGTATTTT. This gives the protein CATSDPSSGGTDTQYF.

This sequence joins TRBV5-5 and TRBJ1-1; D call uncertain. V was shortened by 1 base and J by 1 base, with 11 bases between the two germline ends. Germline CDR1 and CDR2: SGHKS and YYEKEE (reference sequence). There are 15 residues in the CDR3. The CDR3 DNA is TGTGCCAGCAGCTTGCAGCCGGCGAGGAACACTGAAGCTTTCTTT. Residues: CASSLQPARNTEAFF. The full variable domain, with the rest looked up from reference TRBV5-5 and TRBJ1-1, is DAGVTQSPTHLIKTRGQQVTLRCSPISGHKSVSWYQQVLGQGPQFIFQYYEKEERGRGNFPDRFSARQFPNYSSELNVNALLLGDSALYLCASSLQPARNTEAFFGQGTRLTVV.

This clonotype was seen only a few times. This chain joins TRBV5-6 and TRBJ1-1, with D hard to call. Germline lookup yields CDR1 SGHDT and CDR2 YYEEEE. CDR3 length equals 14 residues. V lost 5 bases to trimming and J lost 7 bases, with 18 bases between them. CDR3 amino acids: CASSLMGEEDEAFF. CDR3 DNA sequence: TGTGCCAGCAGTCTGATGGGCGAGGAGGATGAAGCTTTCTTT.

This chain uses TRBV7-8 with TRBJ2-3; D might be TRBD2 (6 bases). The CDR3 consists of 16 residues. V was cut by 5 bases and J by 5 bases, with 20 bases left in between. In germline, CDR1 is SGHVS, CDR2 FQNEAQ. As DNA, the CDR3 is TGTGCCAGCAGCACCCGGGACCCCGGAGGGAAAGATACGCAGTATTTT. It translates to CASSTRDPGGKDTQYF.

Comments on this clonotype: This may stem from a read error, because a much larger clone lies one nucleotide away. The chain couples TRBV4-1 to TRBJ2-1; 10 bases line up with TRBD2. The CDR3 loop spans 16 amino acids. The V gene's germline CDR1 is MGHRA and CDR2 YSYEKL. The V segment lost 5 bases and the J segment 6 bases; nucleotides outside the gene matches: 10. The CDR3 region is CASSYSPSGSCNEQFF. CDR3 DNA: TGCGCCAGCAGCTACAGCCCTAGCGGGAGTTGCAATGAGCAGTTCTTC.

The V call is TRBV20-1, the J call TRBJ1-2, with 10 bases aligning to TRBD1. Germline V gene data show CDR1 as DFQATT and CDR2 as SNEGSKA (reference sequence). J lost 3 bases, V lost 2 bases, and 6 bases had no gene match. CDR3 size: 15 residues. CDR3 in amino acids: CSARPQGQGYYGYTF. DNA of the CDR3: TGCAGTGCTAGACCCCAGGGACAGGGGTACTATGGCTACACCTTC.

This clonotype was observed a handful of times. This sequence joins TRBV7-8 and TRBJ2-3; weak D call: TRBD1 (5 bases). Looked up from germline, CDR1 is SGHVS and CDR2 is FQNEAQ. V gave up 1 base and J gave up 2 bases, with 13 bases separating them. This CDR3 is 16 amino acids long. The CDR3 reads CASSLGAGRATDTQYF. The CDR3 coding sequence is TGTGCCAGCAGCTTAGGCGCTGGCAGGGCCACAGATACGCAGTATTTT.

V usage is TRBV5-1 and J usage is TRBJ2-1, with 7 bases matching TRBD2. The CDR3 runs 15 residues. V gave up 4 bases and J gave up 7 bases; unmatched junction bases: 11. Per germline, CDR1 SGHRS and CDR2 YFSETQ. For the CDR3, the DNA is TGCGCCAGCAGCCCCCAGCGGGGAAGGTTGAATGAGCAGTTCTTC. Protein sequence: CASSPQRGRLNEQFF.

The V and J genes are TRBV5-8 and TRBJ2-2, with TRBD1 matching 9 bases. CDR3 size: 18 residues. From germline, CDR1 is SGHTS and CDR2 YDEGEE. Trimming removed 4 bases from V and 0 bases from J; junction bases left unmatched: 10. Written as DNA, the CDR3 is TGTGCCAGCAGCCCTTACTTGACAGGGGGATCGAACACCGGGGAGCTGTTTTTT. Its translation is CASSPYLTGGSNTGELFF. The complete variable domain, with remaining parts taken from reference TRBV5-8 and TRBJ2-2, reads EAGVTQSPTHLIKTRGQQATLRCSPISGHTSVYWYQQALGLGLQFLLWYDEGEERNRGNFPPRFSGRQFPNYSSELNVNALELEDSALYLCASSPYLTGGSNTGELFFGEGSRLTVL.

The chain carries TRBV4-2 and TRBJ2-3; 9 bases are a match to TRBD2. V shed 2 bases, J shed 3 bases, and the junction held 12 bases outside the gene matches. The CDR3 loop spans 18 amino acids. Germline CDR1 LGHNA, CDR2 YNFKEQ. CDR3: CASSQPGLANLGTDTQYF. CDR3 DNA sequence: TGTGCCAGCAGCCAACCGGGACTAGCAAATTTAGGAACAGATACGCAGTATTTT.

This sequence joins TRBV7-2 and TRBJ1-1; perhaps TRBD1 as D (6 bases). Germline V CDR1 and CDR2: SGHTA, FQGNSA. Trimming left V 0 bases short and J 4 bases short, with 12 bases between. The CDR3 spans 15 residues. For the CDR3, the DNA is TGTGCCAGCAGCTTAGCCCCAGGGGTAGGCACTGAAGCTTTCTTT. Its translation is CASSLAPGVGTEAFF.

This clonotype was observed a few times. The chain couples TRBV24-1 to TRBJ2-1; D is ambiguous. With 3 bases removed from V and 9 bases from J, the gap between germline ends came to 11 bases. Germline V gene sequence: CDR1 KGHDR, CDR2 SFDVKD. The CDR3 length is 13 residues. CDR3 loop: CATSDPPVGEQFF. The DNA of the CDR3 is TGTGCCACCAGTGATCCCCCGGTCGGTGAGCAGTTCTTC.

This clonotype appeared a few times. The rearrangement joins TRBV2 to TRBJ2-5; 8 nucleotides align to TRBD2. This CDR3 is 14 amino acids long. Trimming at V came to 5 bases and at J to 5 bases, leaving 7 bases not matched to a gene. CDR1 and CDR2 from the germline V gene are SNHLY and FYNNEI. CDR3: CASSRRTSWETQYF. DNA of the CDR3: TGTGCCAGCAGTCGAAGGACTAGCTGGGAGACCCAGTACTTC.

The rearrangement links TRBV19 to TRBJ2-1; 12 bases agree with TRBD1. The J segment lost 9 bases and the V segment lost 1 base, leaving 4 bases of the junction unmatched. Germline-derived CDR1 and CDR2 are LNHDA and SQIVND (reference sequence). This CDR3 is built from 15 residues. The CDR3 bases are TGTGCCAGTAGTATAGGGGACAGGGGGCGGCCTGAGCAGTTCTTC. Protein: CASSIGDRGRPEQFF.

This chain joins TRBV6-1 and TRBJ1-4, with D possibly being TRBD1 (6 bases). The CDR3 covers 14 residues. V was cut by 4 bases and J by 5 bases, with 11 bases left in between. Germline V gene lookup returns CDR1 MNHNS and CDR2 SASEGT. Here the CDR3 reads CASSGSGVNEKLFF. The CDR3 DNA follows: TGTGCCAGCAGTGGCTCAGGGGTCAATGAAAAACTGTTTTTT.